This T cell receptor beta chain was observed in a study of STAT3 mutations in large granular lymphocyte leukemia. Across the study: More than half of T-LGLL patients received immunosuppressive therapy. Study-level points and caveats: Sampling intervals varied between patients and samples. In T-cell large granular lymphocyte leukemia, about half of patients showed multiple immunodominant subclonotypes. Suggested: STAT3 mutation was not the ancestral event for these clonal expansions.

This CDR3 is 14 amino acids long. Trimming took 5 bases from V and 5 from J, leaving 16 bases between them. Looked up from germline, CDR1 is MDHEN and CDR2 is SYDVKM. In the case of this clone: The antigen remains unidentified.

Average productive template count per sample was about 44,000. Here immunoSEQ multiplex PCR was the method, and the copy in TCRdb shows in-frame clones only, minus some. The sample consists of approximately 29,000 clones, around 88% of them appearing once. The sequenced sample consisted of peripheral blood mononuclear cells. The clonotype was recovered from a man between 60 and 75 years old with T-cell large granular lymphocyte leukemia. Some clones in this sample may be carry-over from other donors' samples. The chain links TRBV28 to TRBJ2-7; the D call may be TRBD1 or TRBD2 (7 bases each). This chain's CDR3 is CASSPQTGRDEQYF. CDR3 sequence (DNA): TGTGCCAGCAGTCCCCAGACAGGGAGGGACGAGCAGTACTTC.